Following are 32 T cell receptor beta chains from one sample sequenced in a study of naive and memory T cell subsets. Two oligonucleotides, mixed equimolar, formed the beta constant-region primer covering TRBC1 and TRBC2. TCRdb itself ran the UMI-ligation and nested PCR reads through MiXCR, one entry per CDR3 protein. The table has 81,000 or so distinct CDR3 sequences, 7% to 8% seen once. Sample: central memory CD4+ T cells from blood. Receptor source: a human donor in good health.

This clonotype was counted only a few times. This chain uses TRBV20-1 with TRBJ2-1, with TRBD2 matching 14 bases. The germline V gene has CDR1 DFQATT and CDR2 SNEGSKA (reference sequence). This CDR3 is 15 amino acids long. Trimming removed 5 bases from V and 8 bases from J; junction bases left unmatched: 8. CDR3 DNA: TGCAGTGCTCGGACTAGCGGGAGGTTTTACGATGAGCAGTTCTTC. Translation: CSARTSGRFYDEQFF.

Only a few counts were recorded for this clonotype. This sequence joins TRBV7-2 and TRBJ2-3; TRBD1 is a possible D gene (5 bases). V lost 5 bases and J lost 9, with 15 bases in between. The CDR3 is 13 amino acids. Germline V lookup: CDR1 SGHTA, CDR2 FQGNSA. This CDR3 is CASSNYQPGTQYF. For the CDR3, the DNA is TGTGCCAGCAGCAACTACCAGCCAGGGACGCAGTATTTT. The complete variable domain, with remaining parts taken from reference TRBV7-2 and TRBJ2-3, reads GAGVSQSPSNKVTEKGKDVELRCDPISGHTALYWYRQSLGQGLEFLIYFQGNSAPDKSGLPSDRFSAERTGGSVSTLTIQRTQQEDSAVYLCASSNYQPGTQYFGPGTRLTVL.

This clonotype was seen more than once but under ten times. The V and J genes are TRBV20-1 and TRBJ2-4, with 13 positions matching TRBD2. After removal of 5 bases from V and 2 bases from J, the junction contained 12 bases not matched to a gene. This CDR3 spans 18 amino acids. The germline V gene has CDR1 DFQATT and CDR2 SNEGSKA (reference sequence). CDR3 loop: CSAASGTSGIGTKNIQYF. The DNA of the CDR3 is TGCAGTGCTGCTAGCGGGACTAGCGGGATCGGGACCAAAAACATTCAGTACTTC.

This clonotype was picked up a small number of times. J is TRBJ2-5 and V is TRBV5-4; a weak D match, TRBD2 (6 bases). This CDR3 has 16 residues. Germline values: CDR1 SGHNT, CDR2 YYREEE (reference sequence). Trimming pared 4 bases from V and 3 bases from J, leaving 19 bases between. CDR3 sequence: CASSLNWGGAKETQYF. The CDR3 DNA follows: TGTGCCAGCAGCCTAAATTGGGGCGGGGCAAAAGAGACCCAGTACTTC.

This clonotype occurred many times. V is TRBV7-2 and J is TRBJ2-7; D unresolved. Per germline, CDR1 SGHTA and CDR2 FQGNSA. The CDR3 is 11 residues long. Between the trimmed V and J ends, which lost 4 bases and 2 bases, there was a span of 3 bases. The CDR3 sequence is CASSSAYEQYF. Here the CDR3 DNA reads TGTGCCAGCAGCTCCGCCTACGAGCAGTACTTC.

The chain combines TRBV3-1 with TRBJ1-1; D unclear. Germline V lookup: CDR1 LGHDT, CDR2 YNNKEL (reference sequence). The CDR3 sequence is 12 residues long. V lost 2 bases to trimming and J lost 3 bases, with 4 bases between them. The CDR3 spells CASSQSYTEAFF. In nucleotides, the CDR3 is TGTGCCAGCAGCCAAAGTTACACTGAAGCTTTCTTT.

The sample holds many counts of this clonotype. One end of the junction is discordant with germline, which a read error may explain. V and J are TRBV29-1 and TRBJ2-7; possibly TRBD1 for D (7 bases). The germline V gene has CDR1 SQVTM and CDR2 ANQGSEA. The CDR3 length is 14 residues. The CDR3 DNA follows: TGCAGCGTTACACGCGGAGGGGGCTCCCACGAGCAGTACTTC. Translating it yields CSVTRGGGSHEQYF.

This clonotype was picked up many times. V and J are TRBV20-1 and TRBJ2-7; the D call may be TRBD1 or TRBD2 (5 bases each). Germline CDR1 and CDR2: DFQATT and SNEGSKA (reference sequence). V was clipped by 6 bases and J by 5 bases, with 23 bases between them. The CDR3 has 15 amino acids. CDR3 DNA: TGCAGTGCCCGGGACCCCCTAGTTTCGGGCCACGAGCAGTACTTC. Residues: CSARDPLVSGHEQYF.

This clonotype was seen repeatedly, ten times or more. CDR3 nucleotide sequence: TGTGCCAGCAGCCAATTTGCGTCGGATCAGCCCCAGCATTTT. Its translation: CASSQFASDQPQHF. The chain combines TRBV3-1 with TRBJ1-5, with D unresolved. V shed 2 bases and J shed 5 bases, with 10 bases lying between them. CDR3 length: 14 residues. CDR1 LGHDT and CDR2 YNNKEL come from the germline V gene (reference sequence).

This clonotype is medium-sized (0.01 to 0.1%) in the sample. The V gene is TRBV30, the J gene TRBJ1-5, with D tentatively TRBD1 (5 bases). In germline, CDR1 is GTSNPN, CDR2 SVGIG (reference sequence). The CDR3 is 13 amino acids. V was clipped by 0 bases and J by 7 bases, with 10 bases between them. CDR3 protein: CAWSVGGLQPQHF. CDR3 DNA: TGTGCCTGGAGTGTCGGGGGTTTGCAGCCCCAGCATTTT.

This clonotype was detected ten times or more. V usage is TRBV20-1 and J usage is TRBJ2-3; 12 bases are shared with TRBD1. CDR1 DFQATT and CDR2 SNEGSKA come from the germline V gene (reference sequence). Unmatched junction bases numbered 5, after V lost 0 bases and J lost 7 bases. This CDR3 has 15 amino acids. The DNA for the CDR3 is TGCAGTGCTAGAGATACCGGGACAGGGGGCTATACGCAGTATTTT. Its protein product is CSARDTGTGGYTQYF.

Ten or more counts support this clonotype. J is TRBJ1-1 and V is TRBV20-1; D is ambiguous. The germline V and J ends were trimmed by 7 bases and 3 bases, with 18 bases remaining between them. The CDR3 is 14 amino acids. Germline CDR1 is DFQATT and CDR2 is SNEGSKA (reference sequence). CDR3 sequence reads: CSVPVLTGHTEAFF. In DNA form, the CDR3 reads TGCAGTGTCCCGGTCCTCACCGGGCACACTGAAGCTTTCTTT.

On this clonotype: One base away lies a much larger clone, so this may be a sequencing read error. The CDR3 DNA reads TGTGACAGCACCCAACAGGGGACTCAGCCCCAGCATTTT. Translated: CDSTQQGTQPQHF. The chain has TRBV6-2 or TRBV6-3 and TRBJ1-5; 7 bases map to TRBD1. The CDR3 covers 13 residues. Per germline, CDR1 MNHEY and CDR2 SVGEGT.

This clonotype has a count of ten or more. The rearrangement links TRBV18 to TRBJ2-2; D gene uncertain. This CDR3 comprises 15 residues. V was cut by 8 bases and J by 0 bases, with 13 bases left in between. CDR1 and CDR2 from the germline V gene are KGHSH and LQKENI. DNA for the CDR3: TGTGCCAGCGTACCTGGGTCAGCGAACACCGGGGAGCTGTTTTTT. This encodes CASVPGSANTGELFF.

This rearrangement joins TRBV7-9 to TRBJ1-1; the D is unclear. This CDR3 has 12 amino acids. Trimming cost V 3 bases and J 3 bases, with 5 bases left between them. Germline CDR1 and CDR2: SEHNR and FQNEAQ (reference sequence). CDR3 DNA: TGTGCCAGCAGCTTCGAATACACTGAAGCTTTCTTT. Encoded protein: CASSFEYTEAFF.

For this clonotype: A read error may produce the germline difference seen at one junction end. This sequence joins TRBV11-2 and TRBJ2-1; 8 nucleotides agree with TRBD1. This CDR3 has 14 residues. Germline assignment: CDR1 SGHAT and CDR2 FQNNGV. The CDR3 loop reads CASSPGQGRNEQIF. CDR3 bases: TGTGCCAGCAGCCCTGGACAGGGTCGCAATGAGCAGATCTTC. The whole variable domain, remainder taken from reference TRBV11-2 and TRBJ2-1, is EAGVAQSPRYKIIEKRQSVAFWCNPISGHATLYWYQQILGQGPKLLIQFQNNGVVDDSQLPKDRFSAERLKGVDSTLKIQPAKLEDSAVYLCASSPGQGRNEQIFGPGTRLTVL.

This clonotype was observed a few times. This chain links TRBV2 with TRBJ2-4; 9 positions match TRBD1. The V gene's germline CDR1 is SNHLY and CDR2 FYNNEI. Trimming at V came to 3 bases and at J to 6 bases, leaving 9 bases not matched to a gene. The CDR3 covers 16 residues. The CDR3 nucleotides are TGTGCCAGCAGTGATTCGGGGACAGGGAATTCAAACATTCAGTACTTC. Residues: CASSDSGTGNSNIQYF.

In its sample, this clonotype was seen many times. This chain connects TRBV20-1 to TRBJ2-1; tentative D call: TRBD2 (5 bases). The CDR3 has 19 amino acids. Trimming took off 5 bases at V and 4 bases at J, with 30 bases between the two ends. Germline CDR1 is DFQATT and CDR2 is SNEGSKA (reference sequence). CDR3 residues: CSASSSTEAQRLGYNEQFF. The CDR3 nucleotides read TGCAGTGCTTCATCCAGTACGGAGGCACAACGATTGGGGTACAATGAGCAGTTCTTC.

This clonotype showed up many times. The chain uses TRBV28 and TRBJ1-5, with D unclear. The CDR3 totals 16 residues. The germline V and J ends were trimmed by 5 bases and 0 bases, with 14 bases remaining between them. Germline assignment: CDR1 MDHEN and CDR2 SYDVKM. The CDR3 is CASSPPSAFSNQPQHF. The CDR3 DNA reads TGTGCCAGCAGTCCCCCTTCAGCGTTTAGCAATCAGCCCCAGCATTTT. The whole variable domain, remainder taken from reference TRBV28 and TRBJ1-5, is DVKVTQSSRYLVKRTGEKVFLECVQDMDHENMFWYRQDPGLGLRLIYFSYDVKMKEKGDIPEGYSVSREKKERFSLILESASTNQTSMYLCASSPPSAFSNQPQHFGDGTRLSIL.

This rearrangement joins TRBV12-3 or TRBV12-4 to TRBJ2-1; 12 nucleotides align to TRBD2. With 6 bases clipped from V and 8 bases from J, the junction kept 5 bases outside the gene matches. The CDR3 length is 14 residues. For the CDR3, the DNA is TGTGCCAGCAGCCCGACTAGCGGGAGCTATGAGCAGTTCTTC. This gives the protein CASSPTSGSYEQFF.

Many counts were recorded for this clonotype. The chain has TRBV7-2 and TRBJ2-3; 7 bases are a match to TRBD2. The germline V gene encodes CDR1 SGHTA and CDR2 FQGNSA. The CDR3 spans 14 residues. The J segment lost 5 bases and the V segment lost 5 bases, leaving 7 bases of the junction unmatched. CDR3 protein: CASSRGTMVDTQYF. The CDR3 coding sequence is TGTGCCAGCAGCCGTGGGACTATGGTAGATACGCAGTATTTT.

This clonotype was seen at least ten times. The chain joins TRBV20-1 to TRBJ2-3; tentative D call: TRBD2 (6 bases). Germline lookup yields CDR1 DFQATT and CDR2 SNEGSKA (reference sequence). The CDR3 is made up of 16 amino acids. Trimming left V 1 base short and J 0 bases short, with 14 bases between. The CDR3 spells CSARGGSGSSTDTQYF. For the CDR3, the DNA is TGCAGTGCTAGAGGGGGGAGCGGGTCTAGCACAGATACGCAGTATTTT.

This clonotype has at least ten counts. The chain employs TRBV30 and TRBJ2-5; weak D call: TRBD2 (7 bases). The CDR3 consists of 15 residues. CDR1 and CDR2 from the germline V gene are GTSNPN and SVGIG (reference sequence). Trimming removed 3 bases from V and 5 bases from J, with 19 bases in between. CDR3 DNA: TGTGCCTGGAGGCTCCGCGGGGGCCCGGGGGAGACCCAGTACTTC. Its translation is CAWRLRGGPGETQYF. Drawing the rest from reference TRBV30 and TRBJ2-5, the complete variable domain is SQTIHQWPATLVQPVGSPLSLECTVEGTSNPNLYWYRQAAGRGLQLLFYSVGIGQISSEVPQNLSASRPQDRQFILSSKKLLLSDSGFYLCAWRLRGGPGETQYFGPGTRLLVL.

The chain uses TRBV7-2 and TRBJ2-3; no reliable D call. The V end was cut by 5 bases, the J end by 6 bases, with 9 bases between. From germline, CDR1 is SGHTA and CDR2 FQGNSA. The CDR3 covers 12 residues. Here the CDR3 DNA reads TGTGCCAGCAGCCCCATGGACGATACGCAGTATTTT. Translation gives CASSPMDDTQYF.

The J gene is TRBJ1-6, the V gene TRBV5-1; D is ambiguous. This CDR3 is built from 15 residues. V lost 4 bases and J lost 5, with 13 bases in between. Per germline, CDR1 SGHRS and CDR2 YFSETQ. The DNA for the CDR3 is TGCGCCAGCAGCCCGTCGGTACTGAATAATTCACCCCTCCACTTT. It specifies CASSPSVLNNSPLHF.

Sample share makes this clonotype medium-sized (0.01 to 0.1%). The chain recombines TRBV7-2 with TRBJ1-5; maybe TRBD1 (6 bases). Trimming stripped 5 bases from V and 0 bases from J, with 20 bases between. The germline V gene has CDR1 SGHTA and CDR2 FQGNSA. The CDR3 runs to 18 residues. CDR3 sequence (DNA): TGTGCCAGCAGCCTCAACCCTCTGGGGGCATCTAGCAATCAGCCCCAGCATTTT. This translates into CASSLNPLGASSNQPQHF.

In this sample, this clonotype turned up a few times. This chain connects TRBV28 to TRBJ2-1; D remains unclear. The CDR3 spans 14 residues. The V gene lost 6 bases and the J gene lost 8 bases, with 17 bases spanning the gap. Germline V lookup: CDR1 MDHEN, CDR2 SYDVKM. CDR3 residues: CASRNGPRFYEQFF. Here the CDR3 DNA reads TGTGCCAGCAGGAATGGACCTCGATTCTATGAGCAGTTCTTC.

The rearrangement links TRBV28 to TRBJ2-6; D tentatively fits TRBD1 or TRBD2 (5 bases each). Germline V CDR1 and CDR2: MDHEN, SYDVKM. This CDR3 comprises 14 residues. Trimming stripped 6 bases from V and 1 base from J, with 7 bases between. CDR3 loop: CASRGRSGANVLTF. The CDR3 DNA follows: TGTGCCAGCAGGGGACGGTCTGGGGCCAACGTCCTGACTTTC.

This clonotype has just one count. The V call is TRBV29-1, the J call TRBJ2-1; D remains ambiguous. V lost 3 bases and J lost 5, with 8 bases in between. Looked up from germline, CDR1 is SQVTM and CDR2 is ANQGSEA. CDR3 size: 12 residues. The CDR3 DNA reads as TGCAGCGTTGACCGAGTCCACAATGAGCAGTTCTTC. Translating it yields CSVDRVHNEQFF.

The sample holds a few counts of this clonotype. The CDR3 reads CSARGPASRGSTEAFF. CDR3 DNA sequence: TGCAGTGCTAGAGGCCCCGCCTCCCGGGGGTCAACTGAAGCTTTCTTT. The J gene is TRBJ1-1, the V gene TRBV20-1; possible D gene TRBD1, 5 bases. This CDR3 is built from 16 residues. The V gene's germline CDR1 is DFQATT and CDR2 SNEGSKA (reference sequence). V was cut by 1 base and J by 5 bases, with 20 bases left in between.

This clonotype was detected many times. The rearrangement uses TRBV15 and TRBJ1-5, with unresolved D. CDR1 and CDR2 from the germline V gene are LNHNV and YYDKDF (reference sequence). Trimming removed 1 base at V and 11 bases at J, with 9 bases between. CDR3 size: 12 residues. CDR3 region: CATSRGLRAQHF. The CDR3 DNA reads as TGTGCCACCAGCAGAGGCCTTAGAGCCCAGCATTTT.

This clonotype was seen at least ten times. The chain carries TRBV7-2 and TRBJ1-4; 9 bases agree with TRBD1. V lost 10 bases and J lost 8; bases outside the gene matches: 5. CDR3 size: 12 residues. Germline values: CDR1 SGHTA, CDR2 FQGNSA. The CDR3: CATGQGNEKLFF. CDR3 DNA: TGTGCCACCGGACAGGGGAACGAAAAACTGTTTTTT.